Each of the 22 T cell receptor beta chains below was sequenced from the same sample in a study of CD8+ T cells in alopecia areata. cDNA serving as the sequencing template came from extracted, reverse transcribed RNA. Only in-frame clones appear in the TCRdb table, and some are missing; sequencing was by immunoSEQ multiplex PCR. The sample lists about 140,000 clones; roughly 50% were seen once. The specimen was CD4+ T cells sorted from blood. These receptor sequences come from a human donor in good health.

The chain recombines TRBV29-1 with TRBJ2-1, with 8 bases lining up with TRBD1. Unmatched junction bases numbered 10, after V lost 7 bases and J lost 5 bases. Germline CDR1 and CDR2: SQVTM and ANQGSEA. The CDR3 contains 14 residues. DNA of the CDR3: TGCAGCGCCGACACGGTACAGGGGGACAATGAGCAGTTCTTC. Protein sequence: CSADTVQGDNEQFF.

This clone was observed a handful of times. The chain uses TRBV29-1 and TRBJ2-5; D ambiguous. V was shortened by 4 bases and J by 3 bases, with 6 bases between the two germline ends. Germline-derived CDR1 and CDR2 are SQVTM and ANQGSEA. The CDR3 loop spans 11 amino acids. Written as DNA, the CDR3 is TGCAGCGTTGCGGTGAAAGAGACCCAGTACTTC. Its translation: CSVAVKETQYF.

J is TRBJ2-2 and V is TRBV7-2, with no clear D. V was pared by 5 bases and J by 5 bases, with 9 bases between. Germline values: CDR1 SGHTA, CDR2 FQGNSA. The CDR3 loop spans 13 amino acids. This chain's CDR3 is CASSQRVTGELFF. In nucleotides, the CDR3 is TGTGCCAGCAGCCAACGGGTGACCGGGGAGCTGTTTTTT.

The chain couples TRBV11-2 to TRBJ1-1; D remains ambiguous. Germline CDR1 reads SGHAT; CDR2 reads FQNNGV. With 1 base removed from V and 6 bases from J, the gap between germline ends came to 9 bases. The CDR3 is 13 residues long. CDR3 in DNA: TGTGCCAGCAGCTTAGGTGGATTCGCTGAAGCTTTCTTT. Translation gives CASSLGGFAEAFF.

This rearrangement joins TRBV19 to TRBJ2-1; 9 nucleotides align to TRBD2. The CDR3 has 15 residues. J was trimmed by 3 bases and V by 7 bases; bases with no gene match: 7. CDR1 is LNHDA and CDR2 is SQIVND in the germline V gene (reference sequence). CDR3 nucleotides: TGTGCCAGTAAGGGGCGGGAGGGGAGCTACAATGAGCAGTTCTTC. This codes for CASKGREGSYNEQFF.

This clone has only a few counts. This chain joins TRBV11-2 and TRBJ2-7; the D gene is possibly TRBD2 (6 bases). CDR1 SGHAT and CDR2 FQNNGV come from the germline V gene. The CDR3 runs to 14 residues. V was clipped by 1 base and J by 7 bases, with 14 bases between them. Here the CDR3 reads CASSLGRGVGEQYF. The CDR3 DNA reads TGTGCCAGCAGCTTAGGGCGGGGAGTGGGTGAGCAGTACTTC.

In its sample, this clone was seen a few times. The CDR3 nucleotides are TGTGCCGCCCGAGAGGGGACCGGGGAGCTGTTTTTT. This translates into CAAREGTGELFF. This chain uses TRBV6-5 with TRBJ2-2; D may correspond to TRBD1 or TRBD2 (5 bases each). There are 12 residues in the CDR3. Germline-derived CDR1 and CDR2 are MNHEY and SVGAGI. The germline V and J ends were trimmed by 11 bases and 5 bases, with 12 bases remaining between them.

V usage is TRBV29-1 and J usage is TRBJ1-1; D perhaps matches TRBD1 (6 bases). Between the trimmed V and J ends, which lost 3 bases and 5 bases, there was a span of 10 bases. CDR3 length: 12 residues. Germline V gene data show CDR1 as SQVTM and CDR2 as ANQGSEA. DNA for the CDR3: TGCAGCGTTGAGGCAGGGGAAACTGAAGCTTTCTTT. It translates to CSVEAGETEAFF.

The J gene is TRBJ2-1, the V gene TRBV29-1, with D perhaps TRBD1 (6 bases). V lost 8 bases to trimming and J lost 5 bases, with 22 bases between them. The CDR3 spans 15 residues. CDR1 is SQVTM, CDR2 ANQGSEA, per germline. In DNA, the CDR3 is TGCAGCACTAAACAGGGACCACACACAAACAATGAGCAGTTCTTC. It yields the protein CSTKQGPHTNNEQFF.

The chain links TRBV2 to TRBJ2-4, with a weak D call TRBD2 (5 bases). Germline V CDR1 and CDR2: SNHLY, FYNNEI. The CDR3 loop spans 11 amino acids. Trimming left V 8 bases short and J 8 bases short, with 10 bases between. CDR3 sequence (DNA): TGTGCCAGCTCTCCGAGGGACATTCAGTACTTC. Its translation is CASSPRDIQYF.

J is TRBJ2-7 and V is TRBV2; TRBD2 aligns across 7 bases. From germline, CDR1 is SNHLY and CDR2 FYNNEI. J was trimmed by 6 bases and V by 1 base; bases with no gene match: 3. This CDR3 is built from 13 residues. The CDR3 protein is CASSEVLAVEQYF. The CDR3 DNA reads TGTGCCAGCAGTGAAGTCCTAGCGGTCGAGCAGTACTTC.

The chain employs TRBV12-5 and TRBJ2-3; tentatively, D is TRBD1 (5 bases). Germline V gives CDR1 LGHNT, CDR2 FRNRAP. CDR3 size: 15 residues. With 6 bases removed from V and 0 bases from J, the gap between germline ends came to 13 bases. The CDR3 protein is CASGPIRQSTDTQYF. In DNA, the CDR3 is TGTGCTAGTGGCCCAATCCGACAGAGCACAGATACGCAGTATTTT.

J is TRBJ1-2 and V is TRBV29-1; D is unclear. Deletions cut 6 bases from V and 4 bases from J, with 15 bases between. The CDR3 has 13 residues. CDR1 is SQVTM, CDR2 ANQGSEA, per germline. The CDR3 loop is CSVIIHDTYGYTF. CDR3 bases: TGCAGCGTCATCATACACGACACCTATGGCTACACCTTC. The full variable domain, completed using reference TRBV29-1 and TRBJ1-2, is SAVISQKPSRDICQRGTSLTIQCQVDSQVTMMFWYRQQPGQSLTLIATANQGSEATYESGFVIDKFPISRPNLTFSTLTVSNMSPEDSSIYLCSVIIHDTYGYTFGSGTRLTVV.

This clone turned up a few times. The chain links TRBV7-2 to TRBJ2-2, with 12 nucleotides matching TRBD2. Germline lookup yields CDR1 SGHTA and CDR2 FQGNSA. This CDR3 spans 17 amino acids. With V trimmed by 5 bases and J by 5 bases, 9 bases remained unmatched. In nucleotides, the CDR3 is TGTGCCAGCAGCCTCTATATCCTAGCGGGAGGGACCGGGGAGCTGTTTTTT. This codes for CASSLYILAGGTGELFF.

This clone appeared a few times. The V gene is TRBV19, the J gene TRBJ2-1; 9 nucleotides agree with TRBD1. V gave up 5 bases and J gave up 0 bases; unmatched junction bases: 5. Germline-derived CDR1 and CDR2 are LNHDA and SQIVND (reference sequence). The CDR3 totals 16 residues. CDR3 DNA sequence: TGTGCCAGTAGTGTAACAGGGGGCTTCTCCTACAATGAGCAGTTCTTC. Translation: CASSVTGGFSYNEQFF.

The rearrangement uses TRBV29-1 and TRBJ2-6, with a tentative D call TRBD1 (6 bases). V lost 5 bases and J lost 2, with 10 bases in between. CDR3 length: 14 amino acids. CDR1 is SQVTM, CDR2 ANQGSEA, per germline. CDR3 amino acids: CSVRPGAGANVLTF. The CDR3 bases are TGCAGCGTTCGACCAGGGGCTGGGGCCAACGTCCTGACTTTC.

The V gene is TRBV29-1, the J gene TRBJ2-3, with 8 bases that match TRBD1. CDR3 length equals 13 residues. The ends lost 7 bases at V and 10 bases at J; junction bases unmatched: 13. Germline-derived CDR1 and CDR2 are SQVTM and ANQGSEA. The CDR3 sequence: CSAPGTGLLSQYF. The CDR3 DNA follows: TGCAGCGCCCCCGGGACAGGACTCCTCTCGCAGTATTTT.

CDR3 coding DNA: TGTGCCAGCAGTTTTAGGACAGATGCGGCCAAAAACATTCAGTACTTC. Its protein product is CASSFRTDAAKNIQYF. The chain carries TRBV28 and TRBJ2-4; possible D gene TRBD1, 6 bases. Trimming took 3 bases from V and 1 from J, leaving 13 bases between them. CDR3 length: 16 residues. Germline V lookup: CDR1 MDHEN, CDR2 SYDVKM.

The chain has TRBV29-1 and TRBJ1-2, with D possibly matching TRBD1 (6 bases). The CDR3 has 11 residues. Trimming stripped 6 bases from V and 6 bases from J, with 11 bases between. Looked up from germline, CDR1 is SQVTM and CDR2 is ANQGSEA. The chain's CDR3 is CSVDRPNGYTF. In nucleotides, the CDR3 is TGCAGCGTCGACAGGCCCAATGGCTACACCTTC.

The chain employs TRBV10-3 and TRBJ2-7; no reliable D call. Trimming stripped 1 base from V and 7 bases from J, with 5 bases between. The CDR3 has 11 amino acids. Germline CDR1 and CDR2: ENHRY and SYGVKD. CDR3 sequence: CAISELREQYF. In DNA form, the CDR3 reads TGTGCCATCAGTGAGTTGAGGGAGCAGTACTTC.

Ten or more counts support this clone. J is TRBJ2-7 and V is TRBV10-3; D is ambiguous. CDR3 size: 11 residues. Trimming took 5 bases from V and 7 from J, leaving 9 bases between them. Germline CDR1 ENHRY, CDR2 SYGVKD. The CDR3 bases are TGTGCCATCAGTCCCGCGAATGAGCAGTACTTC. Protein sequence: CAISPANEQYF.

The V and J genes are TRBV30 and TRBJ2-1; D might be TRBD1 (6 bases). Germline CDR1 reads GTSNPN; CDR2 reads SVGIG (reference sequence). Trimming cost V 2 bases and J 2 bases, with 13 bases left between them. CDR3 length: 15 amino acids. CDR3 in amino acids: CAWSTGRDAYNEQFF. Here the CDR3 DNA reads TGTGCCTGGAGTACAGGGAGAGATGCCTACAATGAGCAGTTCTTC.